This T cell receptor beta chain is from a study of shared clonotypes between healthy human individuals. TCRdb keeps only in-frame clones here, not all; method: immunoSEQ multiplex PCR. Here the sample spans roughly 220,000 clones, approximately 70% being singletons. This TCR derives from a man aged 25 to 40 in good health. Sequenced material: memory CD4+ T cells sorted from blood. Subset given: CD45RA-negative fraction.

DNA of the CDR3: TGTGCCAGCAGACAAGCACCCGGGGAGCTGTTTTTT. It yields the protein CASRQAPGELFF. The gene calls are TRBV28 and TRBJ2-2; no clear D. V was trimmed by 6 bases and J by 6 bases, leaving 8 bases between them. The CDR3 runs 12 residues. The V gene's germline CDR1 is MDHEN and CDR2 SYDVKM.